Below are 31 T cell receptor beta chains sequenced from a single sample in a study of blood T cell repertoires in COVID-19. The table came from immunoSEQ multiplex PCR; TCRdb's copy has only in-frame clones and leaves some out. In the table there are more than 140,000 clones, around 84% of which are singletons. The sample was peripheral blood. These receptors all come from a woman between 50 and 59 years old in a cohort sampled during active or convalescent COVID-19.

This chain links TRBV5-1 with TRBJ2-1; a possible D gene is TRBD1 (6 bases). The V end lost 0 bases, the J end lost 6 bases, and 22 bases lay between the germline ends. CDR1 and CDR2 (germline): SGHRS, YFSETQ. This CDR3 region has 18 residues. CDR3 sequence (DNA): TGCGCCAGCAGCTTGGCAAGACCCGGGACATCGGTTCGCAATGAGCAGTTCTTC. It encodes CASSLARPGTSVRNEQFF.

In nucleotides, the CDR3 is TGTGCCAGCAGAGATTTGGGCCTTTACAGCACAGATACGCAGTATTTT. Residues: CASRDLGLYSTDTQYF. The chain combines TRBV6-6 with TRBJ2-3; no definite D call. The ends were cut back, 6 bases at V and 0 bases at J, with 16 bases in the middle. The length of the CDR3 is 16 residues. The germline V gene encodes CDR1 MNHNY and CDR2 SVGAGI (reference sequence).

The gene calls are TRBV13 and TRBJ2-7; the D gene is possibly TRBD2 (6 bases). The germline V and J ends were trimmed by 0 bases and 3 bases, with 6 bases remaining between them. Looked up from germline, CDR1 is PRHDT and CDR2 is FYEKMQ (reference sequence). The CDR3 runs to 13 residues. Written as DNA, the CDR3 is TGTGCCAGCAGCTTAGGGCGGGACTACGAGCAGTACTTC. Translating gives CASSLGRDYEQYF. The full variable domain, rest sourced from reference TRBV13 and TRBJ2-7, is AAGVIQSPRHLIKEKRETATLKCYPIPRHDTVYWYQQGPGQDPQFLISFYEKMQSDKGSIPDRFSAQQFSDYHSELNMSSLELGDSALYFCASSLGRDYEQYFGPGTRLTVT.

The chain carries TRBV7-2 and TRBJ2-7; 7 bases fit TRBD1. The CDR3 extends over 14 amino acids. V was clipped by 5 bases and J by 7 bases; unmatched bases: 11. Germline V lookup: CDR1 SGHTA, CDR2 FQGNSA. The CDR3 loop is CASSHGQDSGEQYF. The CDR3 nucleotides are TGTGCCAGCAGCCACGGACAGGACAGTGGTGAGCAGTACTTC. Variable domain in full (rest from reference TRBV7-2 and TRBJ2-7): GAGVSQSPSNKVTEKGKDVELRCDPISGHTALYWYRQSLGQGLEFLIYFQGNSAPDKSGLPSDRFSAERTGGSVSTLTIQRTQQEDSAVYLCASSHGQDSGEQYFGPGTRLTVT.

There are a few counts of this clone. The rearrangement uses TRBV24-1 and TRBJ2-5; D may be TRBD1 (6 bases). The CDR3 is made up of 12 amino acids. Germline V gene data show CDR1 as KGHDR and CDR2 as SFDVKD. Trimming took off 7 bases at V and 2 bases at J, with 7 bases between the two ends. The CDR3 region has the DNA TGTGCCACCAGAGGACAGCAAGAGACCCAGTACTTC. Its translation: CATRGQQETQYF.

This chain links TRBV6-5 with TRBJ1-2; D is unresolved. CDR1 is MNHEY, CDR2 SVGAGI, per germline. This CDR3 comprises 15 residues. Trimming pared 0 bases from V and 4 bases from J, leaving 12 bases between. The CDR3 sequence is CASSYSKVRGYGYTF. DNA of the CDR3: TGTGCCAGCAGTTACTCGAAGGTTCGGGGCTATGGCTACACCTTC.

This clone appeared once. The chain employs TRBV11-2 and TRBJ1-1; D not certain. Trimming removed 3 bases at V and 2 bases at J, with 4 bases between. The CDR3 covers 12 residues. Germline V CDR1 and CDR2: SGHAT, FQNNGV. The CDR3 is CASSLSNTEAFF. Here the CDR3 DNA reads TGTGCCAGCAGCTTGTCAAACACTGAAGCTTTCTTT.

V usage is TRBV12-5 and J usage is TRBJ2-7, with D perhaps matching TRBD1 (6 bases). Trimming took off 4 bases at V and 2 bases at J, with 18 bases between the two ends. Germline V gives CDR1 LGHNT, CDR2 FRNRAP. The CDR3 extends over 16 amino acids. The CDR3 sequence is CASGSQSGTRTYEQYF. CDR3 in DNA: TGTGCTAGTGGTTCTCAGTCCGGGACACGGACCTACGAGCAGTACTTC.

The chain has TRBV6-6 and TRBJ2-1, with 12 nucleotides matching TRBD2. Germline assignment: CDR1 MNHNY and CDR2 SVGAGI (reference sequence). V was clipped by 2 bases and J by 10 bases; unmatched bases: 9. The CDR3 is 16 amino acids. The chain's CDR3 is CASSYPSSGGAAEQFF. The CDR3, as DNA: TGTGCCAGCAGTTACCCCTCTAGCGGGGGGGCCGCGGAGCAGTTCTTC.

This clone appeared a single time. J is TRBJ2-2 and V is TRBV15; 10 bases are shared with TRBD1. Germline CDR1 reads LNHNV; CDR2 reads YYDKDF (reference sequence). The CDR3 covers 15 residues. V lost 3 bases and J lost 6; bases outside the gene matches: 4. In DNA, the CDR3 is TGTGCCACCAGCAGGACAGGGGGCCGGGCCGGGGAGCTGTTTTTT. This translates into CATSRTGGRAGELFF. The whole variable domain, filled in from reference TRBV15 and TRBJ2-2, reads DAMVIQNPRYQVTQFGKPVTLSCSQTLNHNVMYWYQQKSSQAPKLLFHYYDKDFNNEADTPDNFQSRRPNTSFCFLDIRSPGLGDTAMYLCATSRTGGRAGELFFGEGSRLTVL.

The chain carries TRBV11-3 and TRBJ2-2, with 7 bases lining up with TRBD1. CDR1 SGHNT and CDR2 YENEEA come from the germline V gene. V dropped 4 bases and J dropped 3; count of bases not matched to a gene: 5. This CDR3 comprises 15 residues. The CDR3 protein is CASSSGTGDTGELFF. DNA for the CDR3: TGTGCCAGCAGCTCTGGCACAGGGGACACCGGGGAGCTGTTTTTT.

This chain joins TRBV11-2 and TRBJ1-2; tentatively, D is TRBD1 (5 bases). V was trimmed by 3 bases and J by 2 bases, leaving 16 bases between them. The CDR3 spans 16 residues. CDR1 is SGHAT and CDR2 is FQNNGV in the germline V gene. The CDR3 here is CASSLGGAALNYGYTF. CDR3 nucleotides: TGTGCCAGCAGCTTGGGTGGGGCTGCCCTAAACTATGGCTACACCTTC. The full variable domain, in which reference TRBV11-2 and TRBJ1-2 provide the parts outside the CDR3, is EAGVAQSPRYKIIEKRQSVAFWCNPISGHATLYWYQQILGQGPKLLIQFQNNGVVDDSQLPKDRFSAERLKGVDSTLKIQPAKLEDSAVYLCASSLGGAALNYGYTFGSGTRLTVV.

The chain combines TRBV6-5 with TRBJ1-1; D remains ambiguous. The CDR3 runs to 13 residues. V was clipped by 4 bases and J by 2 bases, with 8 bases between them. CDR1 MNHEY and CDR2 SVGAGI come from the germline V gene. CDR3 in amino acids: CASSSNSNTEAFF. The CDR3 nucleotides read TGTGCCAGCAGTTCGAATAGTAACACTGAAGCTTTCTTT.

This rearrangement joins TRBV25-1 to TRBJ2-7; TRBD1 agrees at 7 bases. The length of the CDR3 is 13 residues. V lost 7 bases and J lost 3; bases outside the gene matches: 6. Germline V CDR1 and CDR2: MGHDK, SYGVNS. The chain's CDR3 is CASIVAGGYEQYF. The CDR3 DNA sequence: TGTGCCAGCATCGTTGCAGGGGGCTACGAGCAGTACTTC.

The chain recombines TRBV19 with TRBJ1-2; a weak D match, TRBD1 (6 bases). This CDR3 has 13 amino acids. Per the germline V gene, CDR1 is LNHDA and CDR2 is SQIVND (reference sequence). Trimming took off 0 bases at V and 8 bases at J, with 10 bases between the two ends. For the CDR3, the DNA is TGTGCCAGTAGTATAGATTCAGGGGACGGCTACACCTTC. Translating gives CASSIDSGDGYTF.

The genes are TRBV6-4 and TRBJ2-1; 7 bases are a match to TRBD2. J was trimmed by 3 bases and V by 10 bases; bases with no gene match: 6. Per germline, CDR1 MRHNA and CDR2 SNTAGT. The CDR3 spans 13 residues. CDR3 residues: CANRRGIYNEQFF. The CDR3 DNA reads TGTGCCAATCGGCGGGGGATCTACAATGAGCAGTTCTTC.

The gene calls are TRBV5-1 and TRBJ1-5; 8 bases fit TRBD1. The CDR3 length is 15 residues. Per the germline V gene, CDR1 is SGHRS and CDR2 is YFSETQ. J was trimmed by 1 base and V by 4 bases; bases with no gene match: 4. CDR3 in DNA: TGCGCCAGCAGCACCACAGGGGGGAGCAATCAGCCCCAGCATTTT. It codes for CASSTTGGSNQPQHF.

The gene calls are TRBV5-1 and TRBJ2-3; maybe TRBD2 (5 bases). Per germline, CDR1 SGHRS and CDR2 YFSETQ. V was clipped by 4 bases and J by 1 base, with 13 bases between them. This CDR3 contains 15 residues. CDR3 coding DNA: TGCGCCAGCAGCCAAGACTTGAGGGGCACAGATACGCAGTATTTT. Its protein is CASSQDLRGTDTQYF.

The V call is TRBV7-8, the J call TRBJ2-1, with D possibly TRBD2 on 6 matching bases. Germline CDR1 and CDR2: SGHVS and FQNEAQ. Trimming removed 2 bases at V and 9 bases at J, with 14 bases between. This CDR3 has 14 residues. Written as DNA, the CDR3 is TGTGCCAGCAGCTTACGGGACTCCTACGGTGAGCAGTTCTTC. Translating it yields CASSLRDSYGEQFF.

This clone was picked up one time. This chain joins TRBV7-9 and TRBJ1-2; 8 bases line up with TRBD1. Trimming took 5 bases from V and 5 from J; bases not matched to a gene: 10. The CDR3 extends over 15 amino acids. CDR1 and CDR2 (germline): SEHNR, FQNEAQ (reference sequence). This CDR3 is CASSPSQGAWYGYTF. The DNA of the CDR3 is TGTGCCAGCAGCCCAAGTCAGGGGGCGTGGTATGGCTACACCTTC.

The gene calls are TRBV7-8 and TRBJ2-1, with 8 bases lining up with TRBD1. With 5 bases clipped from V and 9 bases from J, the junction kept 6 bases outside the gene matches. This CDR3 is built from 13 residues. In germline, CDR1 is SGHVS, CDR2 FQNEAQ. The CDR3 DNA reads TGTGCCAGCAGCCTTGACAGGGGCGGTGAGCAGTTCTTC. This translates into CASSLDRGGEQFF.

The rearrangement links TRBV4-1 to TRBJ1-2; 10 bases match TRBD1. Germline CDR1 reads MGHRA; CDR2 reads YSYEKL. Germline trimming cut 0 bases from V and 3 bases from J; bases unmatched to any gene: 4. The CDR3 extends over 16 amino acids. The DNA of the CDR3 is TGCGCCAGCAGCCAAGAGCCGGACAGGGGGTACTATGGCTACACCTTC. It is translated as CASSQEPDRGYYGYTF.

The J gene is TRBJ1-1, the V gene TRBV7-9; 7 bases map to TRBD1. The length of the CDR3 is 16 residues. Germline CDR1 SEHNR, CDR2 FQNEAQ (reference sequence). Unmatched junction bases numbered 12, after V lost 5 bases and J lost 3 bases. The chain's CDR3 is CASSVRGGGLDTEAFF. In DNA form, the CDR3 reads TGTGCCAGCAGCGTCAGAGGAGGGGGCCTTGACACTGAAGCTTTCTTT.

The V gene is TRBV27, the J gene TRBJ1-1; D gene unclear. The CDR3 loop spans 16 amino acids. V lost 4 bases and J 1 base, leaving 16 bases between the germline ends. The V gene's germline CDR1 is MNHEY and CDR2 SMNVEV (reference sequence). The CDR3 sequence: CASSSYLRVSNTEAFF. In DNA, the CDR3 is TGTGCCAGCAGTTCATACCTGCGGGTCTCGAACACTGAAGCTTTCTTT.

The chain is built from TRBV9 and TRBJ2-5, with TRBD2 matching 11 bases. J gave up 2 bases and V 1 base, and 1 base lay outside the gene matches. The CDR3 consists of 15 residues. Looked up from germline, CDR1 is SGDLS and CDR2 is YYNGEE. In DNA, the CDR3 is TGTGCCAGCAGCGTACTAGCGGGGGGACAAGAGACCCAGTACTTC. Protein sequence: CASSVLAGGQETQYF.

This chain connects TRBV5-1 to TRBJ2-1, with a tentative D call TRBD2 (5 bases). The CDR3 sequence is 15 residues long. Per the germline V gene, CDR1 is SGHRS and CDR2 is YFSETQ. Trimming stripped 4 bases from V and 5 bases from J, with 16 bases between. The CDR3 loop is CASSPGATRDNEQFF. The CDR3 DNA sequence: TGCGCCAGCAGCCCCGGCGCAACTAGGGACAATGAGCAGTTCTTC.

This chain joins TRBV10-3 and TRBJ2-5; 13 nucleotides line up with TRBD2. Germline V gene data show CDR1 as ENHRY and CDR2 as SYGVKD. The CDR3 is 17 residues long. V gave up 4 bases and J gave up 5 bases; unmatched junction bases: 10. The CDR3 nucleotides read TGTGCCATCAGTGCGATTACTAGCGGGGGGGGAGTGGAGACCCAGTACTTC. Its translation is CAISAITSGGGVETQYF.

The genes are TRBV11-1 and TRBJ2-7; no definite D call. Germline CDR1 and CDR2: SGHAT and FQDESV (reference sequence). The CDR3 loop spans 14 amino acids. V gave up 6 bases and J gave up 0 bases, with 12 bases separating them. CDR3 protein: CASRSQQNSYEQYF. The DNA of the CDR3 is TGTGCCAGCAGGTCACAGCAGAACTCCTACGAGCAGTACTTC.

The chain links TRBV3-1 (or the pseudogene TRBV3-2) to TRBJ1-4; D not resolved. CDR1 LGHDT and CDR2 YNNKEL come from the germline V gene (reference sequence). This CDR3 is built from 14 residues. Trimming took off 3 bases at V and 8 bases at J, with 13 bases between the two ends. CDR3 loop: CASSHPGMGEKLFF. Written as DNA, the CDR3 is TGTGCCAGCAGCCACCCAGGAATGGGCGAAAAACTGTTTTTT.

The gene calls are TRBV27 and TRBJ2-7, with 7 bases aligning to TRBD2. Germline V gene sequence: CDR1 MNHEY, CDR2 SMNVEV (reference sequence). CDR3 size: 13 residues. V shed 4 bases and J 2 bases; nucleotides not matched to a gene: 2. The CDR3 nucleotides read TGTGCCAGCAGTTCCGGACTAGCCTACGAGCAGTACTTC. Amino acids: CASSSGLAYEQYF.

This clone was seen a few times. The chain joins TRBV6-2 or TRBV6-3 to TRBJ2-3; TRBD2 aligns across 8 bases. V lost 4 bases, J lost 4 bases, and 7 bases stayed unmatched. Germline CDR1 and CDR2: MNHEY and SVGEGT. This CDR3 is 15 amino acids long. The CDR3: CASSSPGLAADTQYF. The CDR3 coding sequence is TGTGCCAGCAGTTCCCCTGGACTAGCTGCAGATACGCAGTATTTT.